The present entry profiles one T cell receptor (beta chain) with its context. In Cohort 3, a recovered donor had either two negative PCRs, clearance, or symptom resolution. The data derive from a study of blood T cell repertoires in COVID-19. Using immunoSEQ multiplex PCR, the repertoire was profiled, and TCRdb retains in-frame clones only, with some absent. In the table there are over 120,000 clones, about 75% of which are singletons. From germline, CDR1 is LGHDT and CDR2 YNNKEL (reference sequence). This CDR3 is built from 17 residues. The V and J ends lost 0 bases and 4 bases respectively, with 18 bases between them.

This clonotype was obtained from a woman aged 45-65 years who had recovered from COVID-19. The sequencing sample was made of PBMCs or T cells enriched from blood (not recorded which). The genes are TRBV3-1 (or the pseudogene TRBV3-2) and TRBJ1-2; D remains unclear. The CDR3 protein is CASSQDRVAVSFYGYTF. In DNA form, the CDR3 reads TGTGCCAGCAGCCAAGATCGGGTGGCAGTCTCGTTCTATGGCTACACCTTC.